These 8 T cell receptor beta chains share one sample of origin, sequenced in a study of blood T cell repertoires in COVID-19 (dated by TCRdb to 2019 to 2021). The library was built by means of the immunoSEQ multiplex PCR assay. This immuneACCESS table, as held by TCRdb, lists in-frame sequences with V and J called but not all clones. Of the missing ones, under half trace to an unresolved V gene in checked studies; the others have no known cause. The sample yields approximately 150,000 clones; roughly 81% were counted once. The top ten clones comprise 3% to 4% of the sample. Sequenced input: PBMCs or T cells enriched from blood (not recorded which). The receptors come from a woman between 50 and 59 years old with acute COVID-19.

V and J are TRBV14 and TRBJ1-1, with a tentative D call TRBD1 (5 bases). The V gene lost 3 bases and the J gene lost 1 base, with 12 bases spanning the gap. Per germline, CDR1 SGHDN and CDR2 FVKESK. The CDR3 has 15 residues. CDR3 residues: CASSQFSGQNTEAFF. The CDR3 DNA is TGTGCCAGCAGCCAGTTCTCTGGACAGAACACTGAAGCTTTCTTT.

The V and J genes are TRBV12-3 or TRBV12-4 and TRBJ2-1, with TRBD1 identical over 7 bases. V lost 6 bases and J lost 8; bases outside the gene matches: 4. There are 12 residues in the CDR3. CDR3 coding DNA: TGTGCCAGCAGGTCCACAGGGGATGAGCAGTTCTTC. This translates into CASRSTGDEQFF.

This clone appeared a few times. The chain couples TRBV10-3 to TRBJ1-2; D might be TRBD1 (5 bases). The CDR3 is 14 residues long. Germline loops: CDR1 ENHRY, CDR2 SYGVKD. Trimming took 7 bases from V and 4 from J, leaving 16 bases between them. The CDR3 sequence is CAITMGGFGYGYTF. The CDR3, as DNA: TGTGCCATCACCATGGGGGGATTTGGCTATGGCTACACCTTC.

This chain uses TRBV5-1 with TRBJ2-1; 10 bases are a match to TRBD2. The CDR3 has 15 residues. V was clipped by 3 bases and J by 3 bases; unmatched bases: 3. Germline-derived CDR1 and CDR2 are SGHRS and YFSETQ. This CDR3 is CASSSGTSDYNEQFF. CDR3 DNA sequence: TGCGCCAGCAGCTCCGGGACTAGCGACTACAATGAGCAGTTCTTC.

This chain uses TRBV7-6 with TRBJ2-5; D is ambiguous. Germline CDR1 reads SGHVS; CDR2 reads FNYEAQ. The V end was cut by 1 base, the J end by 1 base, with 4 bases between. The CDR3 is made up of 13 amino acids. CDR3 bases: TGTGCCAGCAGCTTAGTCTCCCAAGAGACCCAGTACTTC. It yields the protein CASSLVSQETQYF.

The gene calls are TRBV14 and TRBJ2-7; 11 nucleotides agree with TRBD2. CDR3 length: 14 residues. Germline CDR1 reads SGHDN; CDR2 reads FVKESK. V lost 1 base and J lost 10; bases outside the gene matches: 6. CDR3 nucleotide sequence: TGTGCCAGCAGCCAAGCACATCTAGCGGGGGGACAGTACTTC. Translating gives CASSQAHLAGGQYF.

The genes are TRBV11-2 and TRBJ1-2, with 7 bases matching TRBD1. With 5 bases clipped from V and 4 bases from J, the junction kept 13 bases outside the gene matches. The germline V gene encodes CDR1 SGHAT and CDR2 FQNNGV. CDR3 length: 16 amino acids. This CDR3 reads CASSRNRDSTSYGYTF. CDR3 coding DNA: TGTGCCAGCAGCCGGAACCGGGACAGCACCTCCTATGGCTACACCTTC. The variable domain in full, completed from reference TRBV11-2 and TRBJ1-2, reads EAGVAQSPRYKIIEKRQSVAFWCNPISGHATLYWYQQILGQGPKLLIQFQNNGVVDDSQLPKDRFSAERLKGVDSTLKIQPAKLEDSAVYLCASSRNRDSTSYGYTFGSGTRLTVV.

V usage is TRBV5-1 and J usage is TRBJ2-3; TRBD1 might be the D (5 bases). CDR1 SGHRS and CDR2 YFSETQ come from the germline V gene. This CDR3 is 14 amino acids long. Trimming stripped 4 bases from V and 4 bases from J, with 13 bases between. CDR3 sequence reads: CASSPGTGPDTQYF. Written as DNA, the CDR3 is TGCGCCAGCAGCCCTGGAACAGGACCAGATACGCAGTATTTT.